These T cell receptor beta chains were read from a single sample in a study of immune evolution from preneoplasia to lung adenocarcinoma. Method: immunoSEQ multiplex PCR; TCRdb's copy keeps in-frame clones and lacks some. The sample holds roughly 6,100 clones, roughly 80% seen once. The sequenced material came from FFPE minimally invasive lung adenocarcinoma tissue. These receptors were taken from a person aged 50-75 years with lung adenocarcinoma. CDR3s include the opening cysteine and the closing phenylalanine or tryptophan. Fields, in order: D gene, CDR3 length, clone size, J gene, V gene, CDR3 protein, CDR3 DNA. The D gene is left open where the match is weak. Not all rows give a size; the values are once, few, many and, for expanded clones, a class.

-	13	-	TRBJ2-1	TRBV15	CATSFSGTGEQFF	TGTGCCACCAGTTTTTCGGGGACGGGTGAGCAGTTCTTC
TRBD1	14	few	TRBJ1-4	TRBV19	CASTSDRGDEKLFF	TGTGCCAGTACCTCGGACAGGGGGGACGAAAAACTGTTTTTT
-	17	-	TRBJ2-6	TRBV11-2	CASSILTRGFGANVLTF	TGTGCCAGCAGCATACTGACCAGGGGTTTTGGGGCCAACGTCCTGACTTTC
-	14	-	TRBJ2-7	TRBV7-2	CASSLYGSSYEQYF	TGTGCCAGCAGCTTGTACGGGAGCTCCTACGAGCAGTACTTC
TRBD1	14	-	TRBJ1-5	TRBV5-8	CASSMTGYGQPQHF	TGTGCCAGCAGCATGACAGGGTATGGTCAGCCCCAGCATTTT
-	15	-	TRBJ2-7	TRBV7-3	CASSLTGAGTYEQYF	TGTGCCAGCAGCTTAACTGGAGCAGGAACCTACGAGCAGTACTTC
-	16	once	TRBJ1-5	TRBV4-1	CASSHGDGDSNQPQHF	TGCGCCAGCAGCCATGGGGACGGCGATAGCAATCAGCCCCAGCATTTT
-	14	once	TRBJ1-5	TRBV4-1	CASSPGTNNQPQHF	TGCGCCAGCAGCCCCGGGACAAATAATCAGCCCCAGCATTTT
TRBD1	16	-	TRBJ1-2	TRBV2	CASRAAGTGSTYGYTF	TGTGCCAGCAGGGCTGCCGGGACAGGGTCAACCTATGGCTACACCTTC
-	15	-	TRBJ2-6	TRBV7-2	CASSLGRTGANVLTF	TGTGCCAGCAGCTTAGGGAGAACTGGGGCCAACGTCCTGACTTTC
TRBD1	15	-	TRBJ2-5	TRBV15	CATSRGDSGGETQYF	TGTGCCACCAGCAGAGGGGACAGTGGTGGGGAGACCCAGTACTTC
TRBD1	16	-	TRBJ1-6	TRBV5-5	CASSLDRGRGNSPLHF	TGTGCCAGCAGCCTGGACAGGGGAAGGGGTAATTCACCCCTCCACTTT
-	15	-	TRBJ1-1	TRBV7-8	CASSSYLDSITEAFF	TGTGCCAGCAGCTCATACTTGGACAGTATTACTGAAGCTTTCTTT
TRBD1	15	-	TRBJ2-1	TRBV7-8	CASSSTGTAHNEQFF	TGTGCCAGCAGCTCGACCGGGACAGCCCACAATGAGCAGTTCTTC
-	15	-	TRBJ1-3	TRBV5-1	CASSLDGAVGNTIYF	TGCGCCAGCAGCTTGGACGGGGCTGTGGGAAACACCATATATTTT
-	13	-	TRBJ2-5	TRBV11-3	CASSLTAGETQYF	TGTGCCAGCAGCCTGACAGCCGGAGAGACCCAGTACTTC
TRBD2	16	-	TRBJ2-5	TRBV7-8	CASTFGTSGSRETQYF	TGTGCCAGCACCTTTGGGACTAGCGGGAGTCGAGAGACCCAGTACTTC
-	16	once	TRBJ1-4	TRBV5-1	CASKTIVGSMSEKLFF	TGCGCCAGCAAGACTATTGTCGGAAGCATGAGTGAAAAACTGTTTTTT
-	13	few	TRBJ1-1	TRBV28	CASSLGGQRGAFF	TGTGCCAGCAGTTTAGGGGGGCAACGGGGAGCTTTCTTT
-	13	-	TRBJ1-1	TRBV2	CASRVVLNTEAFF	TGTGCCAGCAGGGTGGTGTTGAACACTGAAGCTTTCTTT
TRBD1	15	-	TRBJ2-7	TRBV9	CASSPRQGNSDEQYF	TGTGCCAGCAGCCCACGACAGGGGAATAGCGACGAGCAGTACTTC
TRBD2	15	-	TRBJ2-1	TRBV7-3	CASSLLAGGPREQFF	TGTGCCAGCAGCTTGCTAGCGGGAGGGCCCCGTGAGCAGTTCTTC
-	12	-	TRBJ2-1	TRBV6-6	CASRPRQDEQFF	TGTGCCAGCAGACCTAGACAGGATGAGCAGTTCTTC
-	13	-	TRBJ2-3	TRBV6-5	CASSYSDRGTVYF	TGTGCCAGCAGTTACTCTGACAGAGGAACCGTGTATTTT
-	13	-	TRBJ2-1	TRBV7-9	CASSLDDLNEQFF	TGTGCCAGCAGCTTGGACGACCTCAATGAGCAGTTCTTC
-	15	-	TRBJ2-5	TRBV5-1	CASSLTGDWGETQYF	TGCGCCAGCAGCCTGACAGGAGACTGGGGAGAGACCCAGTACTTC
TRBD2	14	-	TRBJ2-2	TRBV7-2	CASSSTSGTGELFF	TGTGCCAGCAGCTCGACTAGCGGCACCGGGGAGCTGTTTTTT
TRBD1	15	few	TRBJ2-7	TRBV6-6	CASSYGETGKDEQYF	TGTGCCAGCAGTTACGGGGAGACAGGGAAGGACGAGCAGTACTTC
-	15	-	TRBJ1-1	TRBV28	CASSTPDLRGVEAFF	TGTGCCAGCAGTACCCCGGACTTAAGGGGTGTTGAAGCTTTCTTT
-	18	-	TRBJ1-5	TRBV15	CATSRDRGRSLSNQPQHF	TGTGCCACCAGCAGAGATCGGGGGCGGAGCCTAAGCAATCAGCCCCAGCATTTT
-	13	-	TRBJ1-1	TRBV2	CASSASVNTEAFF	TGTGCCAGCAGTGCTTCGGTGAACACTGAAGCTTTCTTT
-	16	-	TRBJ1-2	TRBV4-1	CASSPRTRAGRFGYTF	TGCGCCAGCAGCCCCCGCACTAGGGCAGGGCGGTTTGGCTACACCTTC
-	16	once	TRBJ1-5	TRBV28	CASSLMSSISNQPQHF	TGTGCCAGCAGTTTAATGTCGTCGATCAGCAATCAGCCCCAGCATTTT
-	13	once	TRBJ2-3	TRBV7-9	CASSSGSGDTQYF	TGTGCCAGCAGCTCAGGGAGCGGGGATACGCAGTATTTT
TRBD2	16	-	TRBJ2-1	TRBV5-4	CASRSQTSGGDNEQFF	TGTGCCAGCAGATCACAGACTAGCGGGGGAGACAATGAGCAGTTCTTC
-	14	few	TRBJ2-5	TRBV10-3	CAIRSGEGVETQYF	TGTGCCATCAGAAGCGGCGAGGGGGTAGAGACCCAGTACTTC
-	12	-	TRBJ2-7	TRBV10-3	CAISPRGNEQYF	TGTGCCATCAGCCCCCGGGGTAACGAGCAGTACTTC
TRBD1	13	-	TRBJ2-1	TRBV7-3	CASSGQVRDEQFF	TGTGCCAGCAGCGGACAGGTGAGGGATGAGCAGTTCTTC
TRBD1	17	-	TRBJ1-1	TRBV7-9	CASSGGQGARLDTEAFF	TGTGCCAGCAGCGGGGGACAGGGGGCACGTTTGGACACTGAAGCTTTCTTT
-	14	-	TRBJ1-3	TRBV7-9	CASSLGPGGNTIYF	TGTGCCAGCAGCTTAGGGCCAGGAGGCAACACCATATATTTT
TRBD1	14	few	TRBJ1-1	TRBV19	CASSTDLTGAEAFF	TGTGCCAGTAGTACCGATCTGACAGGGGCTGAAGCTTTCTTT
-	13	-	TRBJ1-1	TRBV29-1	CSFRTALGNEAFF	TGCAGCTTCCGGACAGCCCTTGGGAATGAAGCTTTCTTT
TRBD2	16	few	TRBJ2-3	TRBV27	CASRLAGGSSTDTQYF	TGTGCCAGCAGACTAGCGGGGGGTTCTAGCACAGATACGCAGTATTTT
-	13	-	TRBJ1-1	TRBV11-3	CASSFRENTEAFF	TGTGCCAGCAGCTTCAGAGAGAACACTGAAGCTTTCTTT
-	13	-	TRBJ1-4	TRBV28	CASIGRPNEKLFF	TGTGCCAGCATCGGCAGACCTAATGAAAAACTGTTTTTT
-	11	few	TRBJ2-1	TRBV29-1	CSVEEYNEQFF	TGCAGCGTTGAAGAGTACAATGAGCAGTTCTTC
TRBD1	13	-	TRBJ2-7	TRBV18	CASSDTGVNEQYF	TGTGCCAGCTCAGACACAGGGGTCAACGAGCAGTACTTC
TRBD1	19	once	TRBJ1-3	TRBV5-1	CASSYGTGGSLAYGNTIYF	TGCGCCAGCAGCTACGGGACAGGGGGCTCTTTAGCATATGGAAACACCATATATTTT
-	13	-	TRBJ2-1	TRBV6-1	CASRAGSYNEQFF	TGTGCCAGCAGGGCAGGCTCCTACAATGAGCAGTTCTTC
-	15	-	TRBJ1-2	TRBV4-1	CASSLAVAKGYGYTF	TGCGCCAGCAGCCTCGCCGTGGCCAAGGGCTATGGCTACACCTTC